This T cell receptor (beta chain) originates from a study of early T cells in non-severe SARS-CoV-2 infection. TCRdb re-analysed the 5' RACE reads in MiXCR, keeping a single row per CDR3 protein. This sample has more than 90,000 distinct CDR3 sequences, with more than 9.5% found just once. CDR1 and CDR2 from the germline V gene are MNHEY and SVGAGI. The CDR3 extends over 13 amino acids. Trimming shortened V by 6 bases and J by 3 bases, and 12 bases separated the two germline ends. In its sample, this clonotype was seen a few times. What was sequenced was whole blood. This sequence originates from an adult who was a healthcare worker with PCR-confirmed SARS-CoV-2 infection or an uninfected control (not recorded which). This chain uses TRBV6-5 with TRBJ2-7; D ambiguous. The chain's CDR3 is CASSPTNFYEQYF. The CDR3 DNA follows: TGTGCCAGCAGCCCTACGAATTTCTACGAGCAGTACTTC.